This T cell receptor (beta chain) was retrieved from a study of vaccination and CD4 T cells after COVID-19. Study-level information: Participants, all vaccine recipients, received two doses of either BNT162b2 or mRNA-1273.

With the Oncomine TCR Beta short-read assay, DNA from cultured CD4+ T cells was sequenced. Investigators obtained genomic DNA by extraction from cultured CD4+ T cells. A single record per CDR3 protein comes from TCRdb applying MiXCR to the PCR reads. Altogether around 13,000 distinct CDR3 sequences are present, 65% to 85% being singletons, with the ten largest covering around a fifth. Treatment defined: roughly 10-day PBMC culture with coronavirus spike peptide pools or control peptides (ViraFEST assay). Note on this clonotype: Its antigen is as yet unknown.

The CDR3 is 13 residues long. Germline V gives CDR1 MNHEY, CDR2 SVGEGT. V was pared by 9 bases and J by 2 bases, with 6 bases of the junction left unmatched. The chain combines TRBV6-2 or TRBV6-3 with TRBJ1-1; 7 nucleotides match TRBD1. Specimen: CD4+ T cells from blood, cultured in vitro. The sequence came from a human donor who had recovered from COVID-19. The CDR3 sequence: CASRQGLNTEAFF. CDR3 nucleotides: TGTGCCAGTCGACAGGGCTTAAACACTGAAGCTTTCTTT.